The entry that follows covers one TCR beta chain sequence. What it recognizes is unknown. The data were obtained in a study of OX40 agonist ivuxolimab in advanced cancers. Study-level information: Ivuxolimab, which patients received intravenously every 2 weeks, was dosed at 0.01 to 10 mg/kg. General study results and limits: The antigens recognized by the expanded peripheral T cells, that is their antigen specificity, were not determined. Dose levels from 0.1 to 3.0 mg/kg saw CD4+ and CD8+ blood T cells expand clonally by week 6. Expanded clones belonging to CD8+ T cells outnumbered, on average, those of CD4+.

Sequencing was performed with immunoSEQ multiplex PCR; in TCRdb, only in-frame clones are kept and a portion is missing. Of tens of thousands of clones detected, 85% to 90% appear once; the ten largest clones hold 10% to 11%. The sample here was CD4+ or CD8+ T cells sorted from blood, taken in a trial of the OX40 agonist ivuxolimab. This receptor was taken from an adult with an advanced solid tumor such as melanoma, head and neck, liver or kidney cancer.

The CDR3 sequence is CASSDTDTQYF. CDR3 coding DNA: TGTGCCAGCAGCGACACAGATACGCAGTATTTT. The V and J genes are TRBV5-5 and TRBJ2-3; D is undetermined. Trimming took off 4 bases at V and 2 bases at J, with 2 bases between the two ends. CDR1 is SGHKS and CDR2 is YYEKEE in the germline V gene (reference sequence). The CDR3 contains 11 residues.